What follows are 18 T cell receptor beta chains derived from one specimen sequenced in a study of blood T cell repertoires in COVID-19 (dated by TCRdb to 2020 to 2022). The library was produced with the immunoSEQ multiplex PCR assay. This is the immuneACCESS table as TCRdb keeps it, with only in-frame sequences that have V and J called. A part of the clones is gone; compared with another copy, unresolved V genes explain less than half, and the rest is unexplained. In this sample the table shows 15,000 to 20,000 clones, 85% to 90% of which occur a single time. More than 25% of the sample goes to the ten largest clones. The sequencing input was peripheral blood. These receptor sequences come from a woman at least 80 years old with COVID-19, enrolled during active disease.

The rearrangement uses TRBV6-2 or TRBV6-3 and TRBJ2-3; maybe TRBD2 (6 bases). CDR1 is MNHEY, CDR2 SVGEGT, per germline. The CDR3 has 16 amino acids. V was shortened by 2 bases and J by 0 bases, with 12 bases between the two germline ends. The CDR3 loop is CASSYRPGTSTDTQYF. CDR3 nucleotide sequence: TGTGCCAGCAGTTACCGTCCGGGGACTAGCACAGATACGCAGTATTTT.

The V and J genes are TRBV7-9 and TRBJ1-4, with 8 bases fitting TRBD1. This CDR3 contains 15 residues. Trimming cost V 5 bases and J 1 base; bases outside gene matches: 3. CDR1 is SEHNR and CDR2 is FQNEAQ in the germline V gene (reference sequence). The CDR3: CASSTQGVTNEKLFF. CDR3 coding DNA: TGTGCCAGCAGCACACAGGGGGTAACTAATGAAAAACTGTTTTTT.

This CDR3 is CASSLRDIGTEQFF. CDR3 nucleotide sequence: TGTGCCAGCAGCTTGAGGGACATCGGCACTGAGCAGTTCTTC. The chain joins TRBV5-4 to TRBJ2-1; D might be TRBD1 (6 bases). V dropped 1 base and J dropped 9 bases, with 14 bases sitting between them. CDR3 length equals 14 residues. In germline, CDR1 is SGHNT, CDR2 YYREEE (reference sequence).

The chain carries TRBV24-1 and TRBJ2-2; weak D call: TRBD2 (6 bases). V shed 4 bases and J shed 7 bases, with 9 bases lying between them. The CDR3 sequence is 13 residues long. Germline values: CDR1 KGHDR, CDR2 SFDVKD. CDR3 coding DNA: TGTGCCACCAGTGACCGGGGGTTCGGGGAGCTGTTTTTT. Encoded protein: CATSDRGFGELFF.

The chain is built from TRBV5-1 and TRBJ2-5; weak D call: TRBD1 (6 bases). V lost 3 bases and J lost 0, with 12 bases in between. The germline V gene encodes CDR1 SGHRS and CDR2 YFSETQ. The CDR3 runs to 15 residues. CDR3 region: CASSSGTLNQETQYF. The CDR3 bases are TGCGCCAGCAGCTCCGGGACATTGAACCAAGAGACCCAGTACTTC.

The chain uses TRBV29-1 and TRBJ1-4, with D possibly TRBD1 on 5 matching bases. V lost 3 bases, J lost 8 bases, and 13 bases lay in between. The CDR3 loop spans 13 amino acids. Germline V gene sequence: CDR1 SQVTM, CDR2 ANQGSEA. CDR3 sequence: CSVERGGGEKLFF. The CDR3 region has the DNA TGCAGCGTTGAGCGGGGCGGGGGGGAAAAACTGTTTTTT.

The chain recombines TRBV2 with TRBJ2-1; 7 bases map to TRBD2. Trimming cost V 2 bases and J 4 bases; bases outside gene matches: 5. Per germline, CDR1 SNHLY and CDR2 FYNNEI. CDR3 length: 15 residues. The CDR3 sequence: CASSELASGYNEQFF. The CDR3 region has the DNA TGTGCCAGCAGTGAACTGGCTAGCGGTTACAATGAGCAGTTCTTC.

The chain employs TRBV5-1 and TRBJ2-5; 8 nucleotides agree with TRBD1. This CDR3 spans 17 amino acids. Germline-derived CDR1 and CDR2 are SGHRS and YFSETQ. Trimming at V came to 1 base and at J to 4 bases, leaving 12 bases not matched to a gene. CDR3 bases: TGCGCCAGCAGCTTGAACGGGCAGGGGGCGACGTTAGAGACCCAGTACTTC. Encoded protein: CASSLNGQGATLETQYF.

The chain uses TRBV12-5 and TRBJ1-4; TRBD1 is a possible D gene (5 bases). Germline CDR1 LGHNT, CDR2 FRNRAP. This CDR3 contains 13 residues. The ends were cut back, 5 bases at V and 4 bases at J, with 8 bases in the middle. The CDR3: CASGTDINEKLFF. In DNA, the CDR3 is TGTGCTAGTGGTACGGACATTAATGAAAAACTGTTTTTT.

The chain is built from TRBV9 and TRBJ2-1; 9 bases line up with TRBD2. Losses at the gene ends were 9 bases for V and 2 bases for J; bases not matched to a gene: 9. The CDR3 length is 15 residues. Germline CDR1 and CDR2: SGDLS and YYNGEE. CDR3 region: CATEGLAGPYNEQFF. The CDR3 nucleotides read TGTGCCACCGAGGGGCTAGCGGGACCCTACAATGAGCAGTTCTTC.

This rearrangement joins TRBV7-2 to TRBJ2-1; 9 bases match TRBD2. After removal of 2 bases from V and 4 bases from J, the junction contained 9 bases not matched to a gene. This CDR3 contains 17 residues. Germline CDR1 is SGHTA and CDR2 is FQGNSA. This CDR3 is CASSLHGTSRYYNEQFF. The CDR3 nucleotides are TGTGCCAGCAGCTTACATGGGACTAGCAGATATTACAATGAGCAGTTCTTC.

The rearrangement uses TRBV4-3 and TRBJ2-4; 15 bases are a match to TRBD2. The germline V gene encodes CDR1 LGHNA and CDR2 YSLEER. This CDR3 comprises 20 residues. V lost 0 bases to trimming and J lost 0 bases; unmatched junction nucleotides: 6. The CDR3 bases are TGCGCCAGCAGCCAAGACCCGGGACTAGCGGGGGGCCTAGCCAAAAACATTCAGTACTTC. Translating gives CASSQDPGLAGGLAKNIQYF.

The chain recombines TRBV7-2 with TRBJ1-3, with D hard to call. Between the trimmed V and J ends, which lost 2 bases and 3 bases, there was a span of 11 bases. Germline CDR1 is SGHTA and CDR2 is FQGNSA. CDR3 size: 15 residues. The CDR3 reads CASSLNRGFGNTIYF. In DNA form, the CDR3 reads TGTGCCAGCAGCTTAAACCGTGGCTTTGGAAACACCATATATTTT.

The chain recombines TRBV28 with TRBJ1-1; 7 nucleotides match TRBD1. Trimming at V came to 6 bases and at J to 5 bases, leaving 15 bases not matched to a gene. The germline V gene has CDR1 MDHEN and CDR2 SYDVKM. There are 16 residues in the CDR3. The CDR3 reads CASSSFRQGYRTEAFF. The CDR3 nucleotides read TGTGCCAGCAGCAGCTTCAGACAGGGATATAGGACTGAAGCTTTCTTT.

J is TRBJ1-3 and V is TRBV7-8, with D possibly TRBD1 on 5 matching bases. This CDR3 contains 17 residues. Germline CDR1 and CDR2: SGHVS and FQNEAQ. The germline V and J ends were trimmed by 0 bases and 0 bases, with 12 bases remaining between them. CDR3 loop: CASSLAYGAISGNTIYF. Written as DNA, the CDR3 is TGTGCCAGCAGCTTAGCCTATGGGGCGATCTCTGGAAACACCATATATTTT.

The chain has TRBV7-2 and TRBJ2-1; 8 bases align to TRBD1. CDR1 SGHTA and CDR2 FQGNSA come from the germline V gene. CDR3 length equals 16 residues. V was pared by 6 bases and J by 1 base, with 8 bases of the junction left unmatched. DNA of the CDR3: TGTGCCAGCAGACCAGGACAGGGTAGGTCCTACAATGAGCAGTTCTTC. Translating gives CASRPGQGRSYNEQFF.

The chain carries TRBV14 and TRBJ1-4; D not certain. The CDR3 length is 14 residues. Between the trimmed V and J ends, which lost 5 bases and 5 bases, there was a span of 12 bases. Germline V lookup: CDR1 SGHDN, CDR2 FVKESK. Written as DNA, the CDR3 is TGTGCCAGCAGCGCGGGCATATTAAATGAAAAACTGTTTTTT. It translates to CASSAGILNEKLFF.

This clone was seen once. The rearrangement uses TRBV18 and TRBJ1-4; D gene uncertain. Trimming removed 0 bases from V and 3 bases from J, with 11 bases in between. The CDR3 runs to 16 residues. Germline CDR1 is KGHSH and CDR2 is LQKENI. For the CDR3, the DNA is TGTGCCAGCTCACCACCGTATGCGTCTTCTAATGAAAAACTGTTTTTT. This encodes CASSPPYASSNEKLFF.